Listed below are T cell receptor beta chains from one sample, sequenced in a study of CD8+ T cells in alopecia areata. Clones were read by immunoSEQ multiplex PCR, and TCRdb kept only the in-frame ones, dropping some. The sample lists 200,000 or so clones; around two fifths were seen once. The specimen was CD4+ T cells sorted from blood, collected between weeks 30 and 35, from a patient treated with tofacitinib. Receptor source: a human donor with alopecia areata. CDR3s leave out the opening cysteine and the closing phenylalanine or tryptophan. Each record gives: J gene, V gene, CDR3 protein.

j_call: TRBJ2-1; v_call: TRBV6-1; cdr3_aa: ASSEESLGNEQF
j_call: TRBJ2-1; v_call: TRBV5-4; cdr3_aa: ASRPGQYNEQF
j_call: TRBJ2-1; v_call: TRBV6-5; cdr3_aa: ASSYRTAEYNEQF
j_call: TRBJ1-6; v_call: TRBV5-1; cdr3_aa: ASTSSGNSPLH
j_call: TRBJ1-2; v_call: TRBV14; cdr3_aa: ASSQEEYGYT
j_call: TRBJ1-1; v_call: TRBV29-1; cdr3_aa: SVEDHGRRDTEAF
j_call: TRBJ1-2; v_call: TRBV4-1; cdr3_aa: ASSQDRGLGGYT
j_call: TRBJ1-2; v_call: TRBV11-2; cdr3_aa: ASTSRANYGYT
j_call: TRBJ2-7; v_call: TRBV30; cdr3_aa: AWSMGSSYEQY
j_call: TRBJ1-4; v_call: TRBV2; cdr3_aa: ASSSTGAVI
j_call: TRBJ1-1; v_call: TRBV11-1; cdr3_aa: ASSFNLVSEAF
j_call: TRBJ1-2; v_call: TRBV11-2; cdr3_aa: ASSLVEISGYT
j_call: TRBJ2-7; v_call: TRBV7-7; cdr3_aa: ASSSLTSGGLTRGLSEQY
j_call: TRBJ1-2; v_call: TRBV10-3; cdr3_aa: AISDPDRGRYNYGYT
j_call: TRBJ2-1; v_call: TRBV19; cdr3_aa: ASSIYNEQF
j_call: TRBJ1-2; v_call: TRBV29-1; cdr3_aa: SVEKGQEDGYT
j_call: TRBJ2-3; v_call: TRBV30; cdr3_aa: AWSSLRGGDTQY
j_call: TRBJ2-7; v_call: TRBV5-4; cdr3_aa: ASSLPRQYEQY
j_call: TRBJ1-2; v_call: TRBV2; cdr3_aa: ASSVIAGYGYT
j_call: TRBJ1-1; v_call: TRBV29-1; cdr3_aa: SAGTGDNTEAF
j_call: TRBJ1-1; v_call: TRBV4-1; cdr3_aa: ASSQVLFYNTEAF
j_call: TRBJ1-3; v_call: TRBV29-1; cdr3_aa: SVGTGSGNTIY
j_call: TRBJ1-4; v_call: TRBV6-1; cdr3_aa: ASRQGQNEKLF
j_call: TRBJ2-5; v_call: TRBV7-2; cdr3_aa: ASSHTIRDEETQY
j_call: TRBJ2-1; v_call: TRBV27; cdr3_aa: ASRDRTSGRAINEQF
j_call: TRBJ2-1; v_call: TRBV5-1; cdr3_aa: ASSIIQGGSYNEQF
j_call: TRBJ1-3; v_call: TRBV6-5; cdr3_aa: ASKGDRAGNTIY
j_call: TRBJ2-7; v_call: TRBV6-8; cdr3_aa: ASSYSTAGGTYEQY
j_call: TRBJ2-7; v_call: TRBV4-1; cdr3_aa: ASSGNSGSYEQY
j_call: TRBJ2-2; v_call: TRBV7-9; cdr3_aa: ASSARGLVNTGELF
j_call: TRBJ1-5; v_call: TRBV5-1; cdr3_aa: ASRYRGQH
j_call: TRBJ2-7; v_call: TRBV6-5; cdr3_aa: ASSYSGGSSYEQY
j_call: TRBJ1-2; v_call: TRBV18; cdr3_aa: ASSRDTYYGYT
j_call: TRBJ2-4; v_call: TRBV2; cdr3_aa: VSREGTPRQGIQY
j_call: TRBJ2-2; v_call: TRBV29-1; cdr3_aa: SVEDDSTGELF
j_call: TRBJ1-2; v_call: TRBV27; cdr3_aa: ASSLWMGANYGYT
j_call: TRBJ2-7; v_call: TRBV5-6; cdr3_aa: ASSLYGDLYEQY
j_call: TRBJ1-2; v_call: TRBV7-9; cdr3_aa: ASSLMPNYGYT
j_call: TRBJ2-7; v_call: TRBV9; cdr3_aa: ASSARGGYEQY
j_call: TRBJ2-3; v_call: TRBV11-2; cdr3_aa: ASSQDTQY